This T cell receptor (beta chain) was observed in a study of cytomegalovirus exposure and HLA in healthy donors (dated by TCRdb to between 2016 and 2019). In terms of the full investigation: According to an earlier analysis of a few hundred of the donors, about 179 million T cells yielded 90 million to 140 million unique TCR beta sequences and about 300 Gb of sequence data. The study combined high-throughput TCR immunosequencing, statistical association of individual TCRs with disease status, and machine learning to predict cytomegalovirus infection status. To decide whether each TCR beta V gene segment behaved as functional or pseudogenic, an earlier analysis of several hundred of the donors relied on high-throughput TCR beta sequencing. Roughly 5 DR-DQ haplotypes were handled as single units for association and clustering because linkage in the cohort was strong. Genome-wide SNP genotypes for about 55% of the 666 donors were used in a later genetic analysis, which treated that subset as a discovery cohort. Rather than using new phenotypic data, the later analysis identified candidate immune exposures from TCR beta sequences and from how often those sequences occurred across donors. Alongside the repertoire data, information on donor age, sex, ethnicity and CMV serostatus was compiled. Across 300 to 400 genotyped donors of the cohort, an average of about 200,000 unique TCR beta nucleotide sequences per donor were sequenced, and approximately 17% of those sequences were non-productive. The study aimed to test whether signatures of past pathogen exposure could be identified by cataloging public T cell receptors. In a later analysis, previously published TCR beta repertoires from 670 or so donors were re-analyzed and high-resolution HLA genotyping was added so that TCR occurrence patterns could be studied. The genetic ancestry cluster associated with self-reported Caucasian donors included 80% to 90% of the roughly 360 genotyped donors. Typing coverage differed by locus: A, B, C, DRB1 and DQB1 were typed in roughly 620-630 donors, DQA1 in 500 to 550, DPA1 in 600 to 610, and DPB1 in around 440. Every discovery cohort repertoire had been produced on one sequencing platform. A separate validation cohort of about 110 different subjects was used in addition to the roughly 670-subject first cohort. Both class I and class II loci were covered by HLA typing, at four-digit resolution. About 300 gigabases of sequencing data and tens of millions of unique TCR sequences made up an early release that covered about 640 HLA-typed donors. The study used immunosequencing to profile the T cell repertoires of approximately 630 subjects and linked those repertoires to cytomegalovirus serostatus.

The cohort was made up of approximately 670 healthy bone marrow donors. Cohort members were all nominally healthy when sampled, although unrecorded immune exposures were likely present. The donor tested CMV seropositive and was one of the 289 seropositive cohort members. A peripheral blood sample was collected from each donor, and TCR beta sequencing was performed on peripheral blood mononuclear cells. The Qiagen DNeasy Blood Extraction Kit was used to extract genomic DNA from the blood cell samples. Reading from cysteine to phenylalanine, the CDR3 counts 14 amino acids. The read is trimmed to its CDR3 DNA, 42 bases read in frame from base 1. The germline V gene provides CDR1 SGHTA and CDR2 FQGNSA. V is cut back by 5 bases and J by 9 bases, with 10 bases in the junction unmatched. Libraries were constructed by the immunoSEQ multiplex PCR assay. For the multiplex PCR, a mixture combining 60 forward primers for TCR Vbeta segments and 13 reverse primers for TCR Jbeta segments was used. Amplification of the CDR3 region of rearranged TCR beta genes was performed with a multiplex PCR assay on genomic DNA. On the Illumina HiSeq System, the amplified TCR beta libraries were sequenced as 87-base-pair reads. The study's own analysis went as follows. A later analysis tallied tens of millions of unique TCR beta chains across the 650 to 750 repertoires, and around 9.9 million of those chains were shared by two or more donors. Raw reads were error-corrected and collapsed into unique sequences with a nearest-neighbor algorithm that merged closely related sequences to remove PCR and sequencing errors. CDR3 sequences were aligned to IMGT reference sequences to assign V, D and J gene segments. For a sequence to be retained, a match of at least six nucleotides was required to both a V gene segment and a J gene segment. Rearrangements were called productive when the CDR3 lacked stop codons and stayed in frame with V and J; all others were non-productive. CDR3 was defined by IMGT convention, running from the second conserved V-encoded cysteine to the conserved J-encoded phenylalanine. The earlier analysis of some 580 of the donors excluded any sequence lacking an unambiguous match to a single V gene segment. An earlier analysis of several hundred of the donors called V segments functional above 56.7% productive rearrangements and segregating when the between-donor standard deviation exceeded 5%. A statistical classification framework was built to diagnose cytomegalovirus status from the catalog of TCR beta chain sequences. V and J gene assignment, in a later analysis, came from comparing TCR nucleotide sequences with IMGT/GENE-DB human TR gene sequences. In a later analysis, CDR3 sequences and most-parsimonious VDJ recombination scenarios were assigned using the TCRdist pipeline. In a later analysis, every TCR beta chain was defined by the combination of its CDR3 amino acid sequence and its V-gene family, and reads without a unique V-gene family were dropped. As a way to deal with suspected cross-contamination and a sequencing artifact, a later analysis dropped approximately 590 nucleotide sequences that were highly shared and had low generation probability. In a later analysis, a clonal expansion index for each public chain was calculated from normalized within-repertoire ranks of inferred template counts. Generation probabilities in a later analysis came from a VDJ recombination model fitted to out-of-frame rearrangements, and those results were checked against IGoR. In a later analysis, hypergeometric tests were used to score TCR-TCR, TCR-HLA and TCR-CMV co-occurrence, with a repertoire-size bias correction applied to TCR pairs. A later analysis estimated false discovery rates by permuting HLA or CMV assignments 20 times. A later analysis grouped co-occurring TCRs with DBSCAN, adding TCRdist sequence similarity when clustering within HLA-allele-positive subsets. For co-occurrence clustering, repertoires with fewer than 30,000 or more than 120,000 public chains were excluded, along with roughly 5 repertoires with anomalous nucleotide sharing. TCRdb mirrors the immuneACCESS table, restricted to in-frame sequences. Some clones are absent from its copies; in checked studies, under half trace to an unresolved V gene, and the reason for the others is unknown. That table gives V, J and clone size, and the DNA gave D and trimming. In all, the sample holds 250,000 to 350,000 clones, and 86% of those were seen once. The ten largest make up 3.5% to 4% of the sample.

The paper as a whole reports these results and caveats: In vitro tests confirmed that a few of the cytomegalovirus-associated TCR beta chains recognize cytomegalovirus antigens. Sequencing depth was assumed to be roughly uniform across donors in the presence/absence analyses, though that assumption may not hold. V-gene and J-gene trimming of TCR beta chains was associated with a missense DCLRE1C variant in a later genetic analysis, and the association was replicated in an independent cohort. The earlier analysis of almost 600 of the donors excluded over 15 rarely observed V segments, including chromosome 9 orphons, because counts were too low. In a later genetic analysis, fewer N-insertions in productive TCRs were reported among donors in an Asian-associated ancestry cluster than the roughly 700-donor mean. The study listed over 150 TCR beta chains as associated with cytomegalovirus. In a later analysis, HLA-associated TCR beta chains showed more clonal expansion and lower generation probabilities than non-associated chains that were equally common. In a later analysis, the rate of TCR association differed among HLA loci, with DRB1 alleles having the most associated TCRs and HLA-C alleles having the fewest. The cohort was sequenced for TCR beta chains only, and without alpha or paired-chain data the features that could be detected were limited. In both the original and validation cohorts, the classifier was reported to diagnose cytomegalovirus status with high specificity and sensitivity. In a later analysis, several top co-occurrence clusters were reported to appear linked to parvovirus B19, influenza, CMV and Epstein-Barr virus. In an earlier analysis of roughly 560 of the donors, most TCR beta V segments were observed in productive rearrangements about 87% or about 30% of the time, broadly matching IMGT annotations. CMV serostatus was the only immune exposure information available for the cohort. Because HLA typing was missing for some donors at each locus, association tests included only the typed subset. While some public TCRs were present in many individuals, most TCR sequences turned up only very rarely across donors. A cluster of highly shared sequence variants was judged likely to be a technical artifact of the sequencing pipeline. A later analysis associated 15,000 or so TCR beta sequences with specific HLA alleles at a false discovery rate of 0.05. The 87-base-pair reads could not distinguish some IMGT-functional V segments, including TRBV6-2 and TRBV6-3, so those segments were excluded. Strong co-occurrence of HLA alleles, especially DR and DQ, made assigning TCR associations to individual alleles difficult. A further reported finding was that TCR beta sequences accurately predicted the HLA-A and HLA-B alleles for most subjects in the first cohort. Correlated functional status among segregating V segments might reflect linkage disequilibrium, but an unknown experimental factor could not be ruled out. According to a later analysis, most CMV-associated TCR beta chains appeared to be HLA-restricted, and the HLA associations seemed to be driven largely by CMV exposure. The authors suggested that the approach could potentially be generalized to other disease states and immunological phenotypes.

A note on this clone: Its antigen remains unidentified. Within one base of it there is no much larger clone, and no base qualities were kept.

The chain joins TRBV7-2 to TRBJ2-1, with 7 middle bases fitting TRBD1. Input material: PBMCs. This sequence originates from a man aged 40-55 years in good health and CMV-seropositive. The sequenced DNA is TGTGCCAGCAGCGGCCTGGACAGGAGGTTTGAGCAGTTCTTC. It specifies CASSGLDRRFEQFF.